The present TCR beta chain was sequenced within a study of cytomegalovirus exposure and HLA in healthy donors. Across the study: Inside one of the first data releases sat 85 million or so unique TCRs taken from HLA-typed donors.

Germline V gene data show CDR1 as SGHVS and CDR2 as FNYEAQ. Trimming removed 4 bases from V and 4 bases from J; junction bases left unmatched: 5. CDR3 length: 15 residues. Study results and caveats: Later analysis suggested most CMV-associated TCR beta chains were HLA-restricted. The authors considered a cluster of highly shared sequence variants likely to be a sequencing artifact.

As regards this clone: The antigen is not known.

It was with 60 Vbeta and 13 Jbeta primers that the PCR ran. Sequencing used immunoSEQ multiplex PCR; TCRdb keeps in-frame clones, though not all of them. There are a few hundred thousand clones in the sample; roughly 80% occur only once, and about 3% lies in the top ten. This TCR was sampled from a young man in good health and CMV-seronegative. The chain has TRBV7-6 and TRBJ2-2; TRBD1 matches 8 bases. The sequenced sample consisted of PBMCs. The CDR3 bases are TGTGCCAGCAGCTACAGGGGGGATACCACCGGGGAGCTGTTTTTT. As protein: CASSYRGDTTGELFF.